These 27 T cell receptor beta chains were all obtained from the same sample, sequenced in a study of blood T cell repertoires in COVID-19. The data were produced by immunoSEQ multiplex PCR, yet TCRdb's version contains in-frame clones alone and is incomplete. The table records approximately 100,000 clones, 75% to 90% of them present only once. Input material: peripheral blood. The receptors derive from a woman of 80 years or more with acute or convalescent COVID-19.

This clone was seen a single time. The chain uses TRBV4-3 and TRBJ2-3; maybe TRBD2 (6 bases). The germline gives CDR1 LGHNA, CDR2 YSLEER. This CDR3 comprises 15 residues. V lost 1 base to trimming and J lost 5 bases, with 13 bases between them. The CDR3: CASSQGGGWGDTQYF. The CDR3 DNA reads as TGCGCCAGCAGCCAAGGAGGAGGGTGGGGAGATACGCAGTATTTT.

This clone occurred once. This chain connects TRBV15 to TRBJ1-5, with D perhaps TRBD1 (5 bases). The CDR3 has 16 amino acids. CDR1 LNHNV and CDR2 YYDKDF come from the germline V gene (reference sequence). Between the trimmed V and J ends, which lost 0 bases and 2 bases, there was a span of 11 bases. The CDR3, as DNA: TGTGCCACCAGCAGAGATCAGGGCGGGGGCAATCAGCCCCAGCATTTT. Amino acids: CATSRDQGGGNQPQHF. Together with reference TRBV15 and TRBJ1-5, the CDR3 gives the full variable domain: DAMVIQNPRYQVTQFGKPVTLSCSQTLNHNVMYWYQQKSSQAPKLLFHYYDKDFNNEADTPDNFQSRRPNTSFCFLDIRSPGLGDTAMYLCATSRDQGGGNQPQHFGDGTRLSIL.

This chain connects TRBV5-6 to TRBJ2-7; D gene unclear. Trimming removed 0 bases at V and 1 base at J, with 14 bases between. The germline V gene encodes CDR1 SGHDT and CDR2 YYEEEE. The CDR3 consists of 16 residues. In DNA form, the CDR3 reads TGTGCCAGCAGCTTGGGAAAGACACCCTGGTCCTACGAGCAGTACTTC. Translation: CASSLGKTPWSYEQYF.

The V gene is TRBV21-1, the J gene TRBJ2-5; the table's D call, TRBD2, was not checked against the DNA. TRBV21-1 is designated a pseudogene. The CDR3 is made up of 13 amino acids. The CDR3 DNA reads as TGTGCCAGCAGGAAACAGCGGCTCGAGACCCAGTACTTC. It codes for CASRKQRLETQYF.

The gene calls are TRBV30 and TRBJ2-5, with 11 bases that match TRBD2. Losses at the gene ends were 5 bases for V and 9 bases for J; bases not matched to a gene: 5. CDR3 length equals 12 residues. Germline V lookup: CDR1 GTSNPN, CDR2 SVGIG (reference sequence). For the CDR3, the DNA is TGTGCCTGGGGGACTAGCGGTCCCTCCCAGTACTTC. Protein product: CAWGTSGPSQYF.

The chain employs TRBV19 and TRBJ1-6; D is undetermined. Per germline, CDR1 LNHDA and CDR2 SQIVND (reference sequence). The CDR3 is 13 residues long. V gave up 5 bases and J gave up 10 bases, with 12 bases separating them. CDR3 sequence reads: CASSPGGNSPLHF. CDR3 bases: TGTGCCAGTAGTCCCGGAGGGAACTCACCCCTCCACTTT.

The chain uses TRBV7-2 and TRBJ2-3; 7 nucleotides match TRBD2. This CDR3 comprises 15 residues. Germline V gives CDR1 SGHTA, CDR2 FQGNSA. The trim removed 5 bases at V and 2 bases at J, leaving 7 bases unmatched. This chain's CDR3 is CASSQAGAYTDTQYF. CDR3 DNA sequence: TGTGCCAGCAGCCAGGCGGGAGCTTACACAGATACGCAGTATTTT.

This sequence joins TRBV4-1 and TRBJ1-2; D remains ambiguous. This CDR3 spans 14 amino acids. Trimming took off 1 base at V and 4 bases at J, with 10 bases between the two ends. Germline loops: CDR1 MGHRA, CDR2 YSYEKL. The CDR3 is CASSQGWGGYGYTF. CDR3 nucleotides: TGCGCCAGCAGCCAAGGGTGGGGAGGCTATGGCTACACCTTC.

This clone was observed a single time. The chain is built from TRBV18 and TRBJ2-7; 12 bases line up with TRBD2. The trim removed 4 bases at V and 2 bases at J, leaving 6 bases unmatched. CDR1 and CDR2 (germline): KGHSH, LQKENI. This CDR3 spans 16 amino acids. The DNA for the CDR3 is TGTGCCAGCTCACTATCCTGGACTAGCGGGGCCTACGAGCAGTACTTC. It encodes CASSLSWTSGAYEQYF.

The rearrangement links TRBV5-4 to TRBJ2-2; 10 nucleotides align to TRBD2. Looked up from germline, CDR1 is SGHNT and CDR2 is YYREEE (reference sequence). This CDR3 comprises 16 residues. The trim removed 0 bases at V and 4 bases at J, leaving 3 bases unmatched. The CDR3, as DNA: TGTGCCAGCAGCTTGGATCGGACTAGCGGCACCGGGGAGCTGTTTTTT. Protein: CASSLDRTSGTGELFF.

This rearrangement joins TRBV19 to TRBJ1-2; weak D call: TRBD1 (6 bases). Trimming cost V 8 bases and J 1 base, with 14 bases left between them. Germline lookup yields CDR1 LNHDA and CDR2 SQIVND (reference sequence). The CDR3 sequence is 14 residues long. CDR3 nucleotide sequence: TGTGCCAGTGGACCTGGACAGTTTAACTATGGCTACACCTTC. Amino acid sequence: CASGPGQFNYGYTF.

The CDR3: CASSDSYQPQHF. The CDR3 DNA reads as TGTGCCAGCAGCGACAGCTATCAGCCCCAGCATTTT. The chain has TRBV12-3 or TRBV12-4 and TRBJ1-5; D is possibly TRBD1 (5 bases). The V end lost 6 bases, the J end lost 5 bases, and 8 bases lay between the germline ends. CDR3 size: 12 residues.

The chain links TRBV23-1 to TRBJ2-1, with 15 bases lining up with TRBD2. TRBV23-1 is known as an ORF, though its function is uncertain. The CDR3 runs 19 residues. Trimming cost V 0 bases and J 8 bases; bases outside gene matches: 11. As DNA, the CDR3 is TGCGCCAGCAGTCAATCGGGGACTAGCGGGGGGATGATCGTCTATGAGCAGTTCTTC. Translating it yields CASSQSGTSGGMIVYEQFF.

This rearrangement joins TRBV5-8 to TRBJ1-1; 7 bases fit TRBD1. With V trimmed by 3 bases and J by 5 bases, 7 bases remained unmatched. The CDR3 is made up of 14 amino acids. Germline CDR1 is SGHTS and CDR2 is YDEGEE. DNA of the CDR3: TGTGCCAGCAGCTACCGACAGGGTGGGACTGAAGCTTTCTTT. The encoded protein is CASSYRQGGTEAFF. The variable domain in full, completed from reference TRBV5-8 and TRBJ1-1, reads EAGVTQSPTHLIKTRGQQATLRCSPISGHTSVYWYQQALGLGLQFLLWYDEGEERNRGNFPPRFSGRQFPNYSSELNVNALELEDSALYLCASSYRQGGTEAFFGQGTRLTVV.

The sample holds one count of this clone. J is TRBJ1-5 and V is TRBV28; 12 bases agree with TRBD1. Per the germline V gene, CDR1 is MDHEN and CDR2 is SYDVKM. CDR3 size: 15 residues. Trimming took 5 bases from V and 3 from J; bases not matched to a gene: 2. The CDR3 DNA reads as TGTGCCAGCAGTCCGGGACAGGGGGCCAATCAGCCCCAGCATTTT. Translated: CASSPGQGANQPQHF.

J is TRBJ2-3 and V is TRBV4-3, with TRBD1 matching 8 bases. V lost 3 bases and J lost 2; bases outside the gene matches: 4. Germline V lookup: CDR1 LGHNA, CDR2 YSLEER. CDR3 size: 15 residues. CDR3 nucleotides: TGCGCCAGCAGCCACGGACAGGGCGTCACAGATACGCAGTATTTT. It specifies CASSHGQGVTDTQYF.

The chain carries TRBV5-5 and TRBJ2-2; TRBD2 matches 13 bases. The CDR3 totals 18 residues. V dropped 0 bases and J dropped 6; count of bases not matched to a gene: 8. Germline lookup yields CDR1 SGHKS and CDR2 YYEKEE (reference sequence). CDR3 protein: CASSLGGTSGGGAGELFF. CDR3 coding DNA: TGTGCCAGCAGCTTGGGAGGCACTAGCGGGGGGGGCGCCGGGGAGCTGTTTTTT.

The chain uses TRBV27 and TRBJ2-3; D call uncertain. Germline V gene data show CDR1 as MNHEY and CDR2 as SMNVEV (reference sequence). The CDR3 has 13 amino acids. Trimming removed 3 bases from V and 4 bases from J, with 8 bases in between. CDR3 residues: CASSFFSADTQYF. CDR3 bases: TGTGCCAGCAGTTTTTTTTCAGCAGATACGCAGTATTTT.

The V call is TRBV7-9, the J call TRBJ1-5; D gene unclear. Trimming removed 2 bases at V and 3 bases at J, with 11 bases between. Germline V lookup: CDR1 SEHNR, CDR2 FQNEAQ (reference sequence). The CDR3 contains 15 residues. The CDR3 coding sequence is TGTGCCAGCAGCTTATCCGGGGTTGCCAATCAGCCCCAGCATTTT. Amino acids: CASSLSGVANQPQHF.

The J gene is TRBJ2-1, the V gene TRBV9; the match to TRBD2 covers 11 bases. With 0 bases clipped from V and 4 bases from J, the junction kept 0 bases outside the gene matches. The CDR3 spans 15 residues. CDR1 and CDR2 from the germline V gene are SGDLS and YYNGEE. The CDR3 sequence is CASSVGLAGYNEQFF. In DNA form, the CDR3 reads TGTGCCAGCAGCGTAGGACTAGCGGGGTACAATGAGCAGTTCTTC.

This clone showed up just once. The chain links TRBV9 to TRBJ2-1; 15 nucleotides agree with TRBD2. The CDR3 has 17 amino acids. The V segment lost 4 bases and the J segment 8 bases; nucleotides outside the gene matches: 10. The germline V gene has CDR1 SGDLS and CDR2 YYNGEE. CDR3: CASSPRGLAGGQDEQFF. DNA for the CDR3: TGTGCCAGCAGCCCACGGGGACTAGCGGGGGGCCAGGATGAGCAGTTCTTC.

CDR3 region: CASSAGQGQPQHF. CDR3 nucleotides: TGTGCCAGCAGTGCAGGGCAGGGTCAGCCCCAGCATTTT. This sequence joins TRBV2 and TRBJ1-5, with a possible D match to TRBD1 (5 bases). V gave up 4 bases and J gave up 6 bases, with 10 bases separating them. Per germline, CDR1 SNHLY and CDR2 FYNNEI. The CDR3 is 13 amino acids.

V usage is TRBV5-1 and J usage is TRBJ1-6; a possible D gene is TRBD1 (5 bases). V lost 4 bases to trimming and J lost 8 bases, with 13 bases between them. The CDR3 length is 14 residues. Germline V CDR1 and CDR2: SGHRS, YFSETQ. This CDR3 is CASSLLRDYSPLHF. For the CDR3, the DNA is TGCGCCAGCAGCCTTCTCAGGGATTATTCACCCCTCCACTTT.

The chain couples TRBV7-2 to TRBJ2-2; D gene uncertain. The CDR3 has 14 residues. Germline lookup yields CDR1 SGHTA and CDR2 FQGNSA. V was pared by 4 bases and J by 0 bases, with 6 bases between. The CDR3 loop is CASSSTPNTGELFF. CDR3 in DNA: TGTGCCAGCAGCTCGACACCGAACACCGGGGAGCTGTTTTTT.

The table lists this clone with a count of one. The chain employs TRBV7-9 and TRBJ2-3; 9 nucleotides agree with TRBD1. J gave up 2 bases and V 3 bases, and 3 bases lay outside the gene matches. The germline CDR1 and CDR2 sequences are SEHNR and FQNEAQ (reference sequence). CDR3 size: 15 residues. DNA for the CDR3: TGTGCCAGCAGCTTGCGGGACAGGGCCACAGATACGCAGTATTTT. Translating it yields CASSLRDRATDTQYF.

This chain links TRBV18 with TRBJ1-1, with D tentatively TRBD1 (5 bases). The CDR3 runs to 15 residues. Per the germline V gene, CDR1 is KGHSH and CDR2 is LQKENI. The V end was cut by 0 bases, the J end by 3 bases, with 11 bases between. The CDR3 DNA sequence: TGTGCCAGCTCACCACCGATGAAACAGGACACTGAAGCTTTCTTT. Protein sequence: CASSPPMKQDTEAFF.

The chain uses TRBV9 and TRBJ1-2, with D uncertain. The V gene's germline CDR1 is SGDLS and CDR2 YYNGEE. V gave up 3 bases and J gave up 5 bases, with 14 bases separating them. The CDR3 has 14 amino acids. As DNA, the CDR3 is TGTGCCAGCAGCGCGACCCCTAGAGAATATGGCTACACCTTC. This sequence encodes CASSATPREYGYTF.